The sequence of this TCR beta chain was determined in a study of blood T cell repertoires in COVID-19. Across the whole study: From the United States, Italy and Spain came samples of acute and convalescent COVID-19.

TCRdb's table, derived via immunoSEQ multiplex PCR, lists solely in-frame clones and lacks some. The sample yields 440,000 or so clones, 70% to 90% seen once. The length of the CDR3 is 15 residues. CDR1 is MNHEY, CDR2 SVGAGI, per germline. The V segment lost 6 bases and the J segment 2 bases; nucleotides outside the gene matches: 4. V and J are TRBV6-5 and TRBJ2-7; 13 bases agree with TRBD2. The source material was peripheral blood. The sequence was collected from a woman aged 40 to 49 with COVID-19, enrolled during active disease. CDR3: CASRFGTSGAYEQYF. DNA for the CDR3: TGTGCCAGCAGGTTTGGGACTAGCGGGGCCTACGAGCAGTACTTC.